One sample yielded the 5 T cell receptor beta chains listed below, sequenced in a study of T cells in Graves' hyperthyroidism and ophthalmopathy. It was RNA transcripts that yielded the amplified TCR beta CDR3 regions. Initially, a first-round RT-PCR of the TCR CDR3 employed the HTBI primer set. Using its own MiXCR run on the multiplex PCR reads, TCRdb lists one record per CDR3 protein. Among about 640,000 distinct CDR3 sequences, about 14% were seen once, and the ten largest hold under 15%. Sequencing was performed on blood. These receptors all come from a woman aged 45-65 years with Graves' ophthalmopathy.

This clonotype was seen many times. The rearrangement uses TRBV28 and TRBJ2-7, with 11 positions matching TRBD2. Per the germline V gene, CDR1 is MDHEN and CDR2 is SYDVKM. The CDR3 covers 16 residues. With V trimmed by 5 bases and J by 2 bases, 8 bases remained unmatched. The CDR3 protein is CASSLILLAGAYEQYF. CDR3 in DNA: TGTGCCAGCAGTCTCATACTACTAGCGGGAGCCTACGAGCAGTACTTC.

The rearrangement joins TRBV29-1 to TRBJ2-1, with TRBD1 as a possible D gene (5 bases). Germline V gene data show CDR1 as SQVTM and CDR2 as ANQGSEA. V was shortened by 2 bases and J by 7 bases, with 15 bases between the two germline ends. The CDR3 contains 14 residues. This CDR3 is CSVEYRFSGNEQFF. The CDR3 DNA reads TGCAGCGTTGAATATAGATTTTCAGGGAATGAGCAGTTCTTC.

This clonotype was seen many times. In DNA, the CDR3 is TGTGCCAGCAGTTACTCGACCGGGTCTGAAGCTTTCTTT. Amino acids: CASSYSTGSEAFF. The V and J genes are TRBV6-5 and TRBJ1-1; no clear D gene. This CDR3 has 13 amino acids. Germline CDR1 MNHEY, CDR2 SVGAGI. Trimming stripped 0 bases from V and 6 bases from J, with 8 bases between.

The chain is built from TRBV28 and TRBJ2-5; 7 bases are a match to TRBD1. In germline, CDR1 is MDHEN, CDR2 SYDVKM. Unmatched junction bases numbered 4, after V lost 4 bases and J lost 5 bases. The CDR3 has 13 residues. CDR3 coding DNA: TGTGCCAGCAGTTCCGGACAGGCTGAGACCCAGTACTTC. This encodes CASSSGQAETQYF.

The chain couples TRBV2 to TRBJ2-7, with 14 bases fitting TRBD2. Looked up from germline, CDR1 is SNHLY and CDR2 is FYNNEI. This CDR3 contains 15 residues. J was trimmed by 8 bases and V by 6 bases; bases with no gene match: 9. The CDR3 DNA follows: TGTGCCAGCAGGCCCGGGACTAGCGGGAGTGAGCAGCAGTACTTC. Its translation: CASRPGTSGSEQQYF.